A selection of T cell receptor beta chains follows, all from one sample in a study of control samples from healthy donors and cancer patients. The repertoire was sequenced with immunoSEQ multiplex PCR; TCRdb's copy has only in-frame clones and lacks some. The data hold 100,000 to 150,000 clones, with 80% to 95% observed a single time. The sequenced material came from blood. All receptors come from a man aged 18 to 35 in good health. Each CDR3 is given without its conserved first and last residue. A clone size is listed for some rows: how often the clone was seen (once, few, many), or a class if it is expanded.

V gene | clone size | CDR3 protein
TRBV5-1 | . | ASSFSRDRGMDTEAF
TRBV2 | . | ASSEYTESTDTQY
TRBV4-1 | . | ASSQVGGQYEKLF
TRBV2 | . | ASSGDRGSEKLF
TRBV9 | . | ASSGLAVPYNEQF
TRBV7-2 | . | ASSLSTANTGELF
TRBV2 | . | ASSPVYDEQY
TRBV2 | . | ASSVDRRSNQPQH
TRBV19 | . | ASSHRYEQY
TRBV19 | . | ASSMLGDEQY
TRBV3-1/TRBV3-2 | . | ASSQAGQDYGYT
TRBV5-1 | . | ASSLRTSGGYNEQF
TRBV5-6 | . | ASSLAPPREQY
TRBV4-1 | . | ASSQVWGGNQPQH
TRBV10-1 | . | ASSRDSSYGYT
TRBV9 | . | ASSYTPEGEGYEQF
TRBV11-2 | . | ASSFEQGYTEAF
TRBV5-1 | once | ASSILDRGVAAF
TRBV30 | . | AWSPGPLTRNTIY
TRBV27 | . | ASGTGDSYEQY